These 7 T cell receptor beta chains came from one sample sequenced in a study of regulatory T cells in long-lasting Graves disease (dated by TCRdb to about 2021). In light of the paper, this sample's time point label describes: newly diagnosed GD, antithyroid drugs for less than 3 months. For both TCR sequencing and RNA sequencing, RNA was extracted from PBMCs in TRIzol. The library was obtained by multiplex PCR. The data were produced on an Illumina HiSeq 4000. CDR3 regions were amplified by Arm-PCR with iRepertoire HTBI primers to construct TCR beta libraries. Clones were called with MiXCR by TCRdb after fastp trimmed the public reads at Q25, and only in-frame beta chains were retained. Rows merge per CDR3 protein into single entries with the most common DNA and genes. The sample includes 350,000 to 500,000 distinct CDR3 sequences, with about 14% observed a single time. The ten largest clonotypes hold under 20% of the sample.

The sample also formed part of further work on T cells in Graves' hyperthyroidism and ophthalmopathy.

Source: peripheral blood mononuclear cells (PBMCs), taken at new diagnosis, from a patient treated with antithyroid drugs. The source is a woman aged 50 to 60 with Graves disease. Donor details come from another sample of the same person, matched by shared clones.

This clonotype has a handful of counts. The V gene is TRBV7-9, the J gene TRBJ1-1; 7 nucleotides line up with TRBD1. Losses at the gene ends were 2 bases for V and 4 bases for J; bases not matched to a gene: 7. CDR1 SEHNR and CDR2 FQNEAQ come from the germline V gene (reference sequence). This CDR3 has 15 residues. The DNA of the CDR3 is TGTGCCAGCAGCTTACCTCCGACAGGGTTCACTGAAGCTTTCTTT. Its translation is CASSLPPTGFTEAFF. The variable domain in full, completed from reference TRBV7-9 and TRBJ1-1, reads DTGVSQNPRHKITKRGQNVTFRCDPISEHNRLYWYRQTLGQGPEFLTYFQNEAQLEKSRLLSDRFSAERPKGSFSTLEIQRTEQGDSAMYLCASSLPPTGFTEAFFGQGTRLTVV.

Remarks on this clonotype: A much more abundant neighbour one base away suggests this may be a read error. The CDR3 coding sequence is TGTGTCAGCAGTCGACAGGTTAATCAGCCCCAGCATTTT. It translates to CVSSRQVNQPQHF. The rearrangement links TRBV6-1 to TRBJ1-5; D perhaps matches TRBD1 (6 bases). The CDR3 consists of 13 residues. Per germline, CDR1 MNHNS and CDR2 SASEGT.

The chain combines TRBV6-2 or TRBV6-3 with TRBJ2-7; 7 nucleotides line up with TRBD1. V was clipped by 0 bases and J by 4 bases; unmatched bases: 3. The CDR3 extends over 14 amino acids. Per the germline V gene, CDR1 is MNHEY and CDR2 is SVGEGT. The CDR3 region has the DNA TGTGCCAGCAGTTACTCACCGGGACAGTACGAGCAGTACTTC. It is translated as CASSYSPGQYEQYF.

Many counts were recorded for this clonotype. The rearrangement links TRBV6-5 to TRBJ2-1; TRBD2 matches at 12 bases. Germline-derived CDR1 and CDR2 are MNHEY and SVGAGI. Trimming removed 0 bases from V and 7 bases from J; junction bases left unmatched: 7. This CDR3 comprises 17 residues. Here the CDR3 DNA reads TGTGCCAGCAGTTACTCGTCTAGCGGGAGGGCTAGTAATGAGCAGTTCTTC. This encodes CASSYSSSGRASNEQFF.

This clonotype was counted only a few times. DNA for the CDR3: TGTGCCAGCAGGACAGGGAACGACTATGGCTACACCTTC. Residues: CASRTGNDYGYTF. The V call is TRBV6-2 or TRBV6-3, the J call TRBJ1-2; TRBD1 aligns across 7 bases. With 6 bases clipped from V and 3 bases from J, the junction kept 4 bases outside the gene matches. This CDR3 is built from 13 residues. Germline V gene lookup returns CDR1 MNHEY and CDR2 SVGEGT.

Many counts were recorded for this clonotype. The V gene is TRBV7-6, the J gene TRBJ2-5; D ambiguous. This CDR3 spans 14 amino acids. The V end was cut by 5 bases, the J end by 1 base, with 11 bases between. Looked up from germline, CDR1 is SGHVS and CDR2 is FNYEAQ. CDR3 amino acids: CASSLGWSQETQYF. The DNA of the CDR3 is TGTGCCAGCAGCCTAGGGTGGTCCCAAGAGACCCAGTACTTC.

The V and J genes are TRBV27 and TRBJ2-5; 10 bases align to TRBD2. Germline CDR1 MNHEY, CDR2 SMNVEV (reference sequence). The junction had 4 bases not matched to a gene; V was cut back by 6 bases and J by 0 bases. This CDR3 has 15 residues. In DNA form, the CDR3 reads TGTGCCAGCAGACTAGCGGGGTCATACCAAGAGACCCAGTACTTC. As protein: CASRLAGSYQETQYF.